Presented here are 9 T cell receptor beta chains from one specimen sequenced in a study of cytomegalovirus exposure and HLA in healthy donors. Amplification used 60 Vbeta primers and 13 Jbeta primers. Libraries were prepared by immunoSEQ multiplex PCR; TCRdb keeps only in-frame clonotypes and omits some of them. The sample has hundreds of thousands of clones; more than 60% are singletons. Sequencing was performed on PBMCs. The receptor source for this set is a woman in her 30s in good health and CMV-seronegative.

The J gene is TRBJ1-2, the V gene TRBV19; TRBD1 matches 10 bases. The CDR3 contains 14 residues. CDR1 and CDR2 (germline): LNHDA, SQIVND (reference sequence). With 6 bases clipped from V and 3 bases from J, the junction kept 4 bases outside the gene matches. CDR3 sequence: CASSPTGGDYGYTF. The CDR3 DNA sequence: TGTGCCAGTAGCCCGACAGGGGGCGACTATGGCTACACCTTC.

As for this clone: The same CDR3 can be traced to other DNA sequences in this sample. The gene calls are TRBV27 and TRBJ1-1; 7 bases are a match to TRBD1. V shed 6 bases, J shed 1 base, and the junction held 2 bases outside the gene matches. CDR3 size: 13 residues. Germline values: CDR1 MNHEY, CDR2 SMNVEV (reference sequence). The CDR3: CASSWDRNTEAFF. DNA of the CDR3: TGTGCCAGCAGCTGGGACAGGAACACTGAAGCTTTCTTT.

The V gene is TRBV7-6, the J gene TRBJ2-6; D gene uncertain. Per the germline V gene, CDR1 is SGHVS and CDR2 is FNYEAQ. V was trimmed by 5 bases and J by 0 bases, leaving 14 bases between them. The CDR3 loop spans 17 amino acids. In DNA form, the CDR3 reads TGTGCCAGCAGCCCAGGTTACAAGGTCTCTGGGGCCAACGTCCTGACTTTC. Its translation is CASSPGYKVSGANVLTF. The whole variable domain, remainder taken from reference TRBV7-6 and TRBJ2-6, is GAGVSQSPRYKVTKRGQDVALRCDPISGHVSLYWYRQALGQGPEFLTYFNYEAQQDKSGLPNDRFSAERPEGSISTLTIQRTEQRDSAMYRCASSPGYKVSGANVLTFGAGSRLTVL.

The rearrangement uses TRBV7-9 and TRBJ2-7, with D possibly being TRBD1 (5 bases). V lost 7 bases and J lost 5, with 15 bases in between. Germline loops: CDR1 SEHNR, CDR2 FQNEAQ (reference sequence). The CDR3 has 13 residues. The CDR3, as DNA: TGTGCCAGCAATTTGGCAGGCAGGGACGAGCAGTACTTC. Its protein is CASNLAGRDEQYF.

The count of this clone is one. The gene calls are TRBV6-5 and TRBJ2-7, with TRBD2 matching over 8 bases. V dropped 8 bases and J dropped 2; count of bases not matched to a gene: 8. Germline CDR1 is MNHEY and CDR2 is SVGAGI. CDR3 size: 14 residues. CDR3 residues: CASLGTRDAYEQYF. DNA for the CDR3: TGTGCCAGCCTAGGGACTAGGGACGCCTACGAGCAGTACTTC.

J is TRBJ1-6 and V is TRBV6-1, with 9 bases identical to TRBD1. CDR1 is MNHNS and CDR2 is SASEGT in the germline V gene. The V gene end was trimmed by 4 bases and the J gene end by 7 bases; junction bases not matched to a gene: 8. The CDR3 has 16 amino acids. CDR3 DNA sequence: TGTGCCAGCAGTGCTTCGTCCGGGACAGGGAATTCACCCCTCCACTTT. Translated: CASSASSGTGNSPLHF.

The chain carries TRBV7-9 and TRBJ1-1; D gene uncertain. Germline V lookup: CDR1 SEHNR, CDR2 FQNEAQ (reference sequence). This CDR3 is 13 amino acids long. The germline V and J ends were trimmed by 2 bases and 3 bases, with 7 bases remaining between them. The CDR3 DNA reads TGTGCCAGCAGCTTACGAGAGGACACTGAAGCTTTCTTT. Translating it yields CASSLREDTEAFF.

This clone has a handful of counts. This chain uses TRBV4-1 with TRBJ2-3; D ambiguous. The CDR3 is made up of 16 amino acids. Germline V CDR1 and CDR2: MGHRA, YSYEKL. V lost 1 base and J 0 bases, leaving 11 bases between the germline ends. The CDR3 spells CASSQAQRLSTDTQYF. DNA of the CDR3: TGCGCCAGCAGCCAAGCTCAGCGCCTTAGCACAGATACGCAGTATTTT.

The J gene is TRBJ2-1, the V gene TRBV2; possible D gene TRBD2, 6 bases. The germline V gene has CDR1 SNHLY and CDR2 FYNNEI. V lost 3 bases and J 4 bases, leaving 13 bases between the germline ends. This CDR3 is 15 amino acids long. The CDR3: CASSEGGPVYNEQFF. The CDR3 DNA reads as TGTGCCAGCAGTGAGGGGGGTCCCGTTTACAATGAGCAGTTCTTC.